The 16 T cell receptor beta chains below all came from one sample that was sequenced in a study of response to subunit inactivated influenza vaccine. TCRdb reprocessed the RT-PCR reads with MiXCR, giving one entry per CDR3 protein. Among 180,000 or so distinct CDR3 sequences listed, about 12% were seen once. These data also formed part of another study, on T cells expressing NK-cell markers. In that study: Generation of TCR beta cDNA was performed by 5'RACE template switching incorporating UMIs.

The starting material was CD8+ T cells sorted from PBMCs, obtained 11 to 12 days after vaccination. These receptors all come from a man in his fifties who received an inactivated influenza vaccine.

This clonotype was counted only a few times. This rearrangement joins TRBV20-1 to TRBJ2-5; D is unresolved. Trimming removed 3 bases at V and 5 bases at J, with 10 bases between. CDR3 length: 12 residues. Germline CDR1 DFQATT, CDR2 SNEGSKA (reference sequence). CDR3 DNA: TGCAGTGCTAGCATCAGGTCGGAGACCCAGTACTTC. Encoded protein: CSASIRSETQYF.

This clonotype turned up a few times. This chain links TRBV20-1 with TRBJ2-7; D gene uncertain. This CDR3 has 12 amino acids. The germline CDR1 and CDR2 sequences are DFQATT and SNEGSKA (reference sequence). Trimming removed 7 bases from V and 3 bases from J, with 13 bases in between. CDR3 DNA: TGCAGTGTTGGCAGGCCCTACTACGAGCAGTACTTC. Its protein is CSVGRPYYEQYF.

This clonotype was found a few times. The chain has TRBV12-3 or TRBV12-4 and TRBJ2-7; unclear D gene. V gave up 6 bases and J gave up 2 bases, with 11 bases separating them. The CDR3 sequence is 13 residues long. The CDR3 bases are TGTGCCAGCAGCAGCAACGCGGCCTACGAGCAGTACTTC. Amino acids: CASSSNAAYEQYF.

A few counts support this clonotype. This sequence joins TRBV13 and TRBJ2-2; possibly TRBD2 for D (6 bases). This CDR3 spans 17 amino acids. The germline V gene has CDR1 PRHDT and CDR2 FYEKMQ (reference sequence). V was trimmed by 5 bases and J by 7 bases, leaving 23 bases between them. CDR3 sequence (DNA): TGTGCCAGCAGCCTTAGCGGACTTGGCCACTGGGGCGGGGAGCTGTTTTTT. It translates to CASSLSGLGHWGGELFF.

Many counts were recorded for this clonotype. At one end, the junction sequence differs from germline, possibly due to a read error. The chain joins TRBV7-9 to TRBJ2-3; no definite D call. Germline V gives CDR1 SEHNR, CDR2 FQNEAQ (reference sequence). This CDR3 spans 14 amino acids. In nucleotides, the CDR3 is TGTGCCAGCAGTTTAGCCGACGGGCAATATACGCAGTATTTT. Translating it yields CASSLADGQYTQYF.

This clonotype was observed at least ten times. The chain joins TRBV12-3 or TRBV12-4 to TRBJ2-2; TRBD2 matches 10 bases. Trimming cost V 5 bases and J 4 bases; bases outside gene matches: 7. This CDR3 is 16 amino acids long. CDR3 residues: CASSPGTSESTGELFF. CDR3 bases: TGTGCCAGCAGTCCCGGGACTAGCGAATCCACCGGGGAGCTGTTTTTT.

This rearrangement joins TRBV29-1 to TRBJ2-2; D is unresolved. The CDR3 totals 16 residues. Germline V lookup: CDR1 SQVTM, CDR2 ANQGSEA. The germline V and J ends were trimmed by 0 bases and 0 bases, with 11 bases remaining between them. The CDR3 is CSVEDRGSANTGELFF. CDR3 nucleotides: TGCAGCGTTGAAGATCGTGGGTCGGCGAACACCGGGGAGCTGTTTTTT.

CDR3 sequence reads: CASSQAGGPRNEQFF. The CDR3, as DNA: TGTGCCAGCAGCCAAGCGGGGGGGCCGAGGAATGAGCAGTTCTTC. The gene calls are TRBV12-3 or TRBV12-4 and TRBJ2-1, with 10 bases aligning to TRBD2. There are 15 residues in the CDR3. The V gene end was trimmed by 6 bases and the J gene end by 7 bases; junction bases not matched to a gene: 9.

This clonotype was seen many times. The chain uses TRBV11-3 and TRBJ2-2; D may be TRBD1 (6 bases). This CDR3 spans 13 amino acids. V was cut by 5 bases and J by 6 bases, with 10 bases left in between. The germline V gene has CDR1 SGHNT and CDR2 YENEEA. CDR3 loop: CASSLRGSGELFF. The CDR3 coding sequence is TGTGCCAGCAGCCTGAGGGGGTCCGGGGAGCTGTTTTTT.

The chain couples TRBV20-1 to TRBJ2-7; the D gene could be TRBD1 or TRBD2 (5 bases each). Trimming stripped 2 bases from V and 2 bases from J, with 13 bases between. The CDR3 has 14 amino acids. CDR1 is DFQATT and CDR2 is SNEGSKA in the germline V gene (reference sequence). CDR3 coding DNA: TGCAGTGCTAGACCGGGGTTGGGGGCCTACGAGCAGTACTTC. Translation: CSARPGLGAYEQYF.

This clonotype was detected ten times or more. This chain uses TRBV12-3 or TRBV12-4 with TRBJ2-3, with 8 bases lining up with TRBD2. The CDR3 totals 14 residues. Trimming at V came to 5 bases and at J to 2 bases, leaving 3 bases not matched to a gene. CDR3 protein: CASSNSGDTDTQYF. As DNA, the CDR3 is TGTGCCAGCAGTAATAGCGGGGACACAGATACGCAGTATTTT.

This clonotype has ten or more counts. The chain links TRBV7-6 to TRBJ2-1; no clear D. The V end was cut by 1 base, the J end by 4 bases, with 5 bases between. The CDR3 totals 13 residues. Germline CDR1 reads SGHVS; CDR2 reads FNYEAQ. CDR3 in amino acids: CASSLDQYNEQFF. As DNA, the CDR3 is TGTGCCAGCAGCTTAGACCAATACAATGAGCAGTTCTTC. Full variable domain (remainder filled in from reference TRBV7-6 and TRBJ2-1): GAGVSQSPRYKVTKRGQDVALRCDPISGHVSLYWYRQALGQGPEFLTYFNYEAQQDKSGLPNDRFSAERPEGSISTLTIQRTEQRDSAMYRCASSLDQYNEQFFGPGTRLTVL.

V is TRBV18 and J is TRBJ2-1; 7 bases agree with TRBD1. CDR3 length equals 16 residues. Germline CDR1 reads KGHSH; CDR2 reads LQKENI. V lost 2 bases and J lost 2; bases outside the gene matches: 6. The CDR3 reads CASSPIQGVPYNEQFF. The CDR3 nucleotides are TGTGCCAGCTCACCAATTCAGGGGGTCCCCTACAATGAGCAGTTCTTC.

This chain connects TRBV6-2 or TRBV6-3 to TRBJ2-5; D might be TRBD1 or TRBD2, each matching 5 bases. The V end was cut by 3 bases, the J end by 2 bases, with 13 bases between. The CDR3 has 15 residues. The germline CDR1 and CDR2 sequences are MNHEY and SVGEGT. CDR3 nucleotide sequence: TGTGCCAGCAGTTATTCGGGGCCAGTACAAGAGACCCAGTACTTC. Its translation: CASSYSGPVQETQYF.

This rearrangement joins TRBV6-5 to TRBJ2-2, with a tentative D call TRBD1 (6 bases). Germline V gives CDR1 MNHEY, CDR2 SVGAGI. Between the trimmed V and J ends, which lost 1 base and 4 bases, there was a span of 13 bases. The CDR3 length is 16 residues. CDR3 bases: TGTGCCAGCAGTTACTTTGGGGGCGCAGGCACCGGGGAGCTGTTTTTT. Translation gives CASSYFGGAGTGELFF.

This clonotype appeared a few times. The chain joins TRBV10-3 to TRBJ1-1; D gene uncertain. V lost 0 bases and J lost 6, with 17 bases in between. CDR3 size: 16 residues. Germline V gene sequence: CDR1 ENHRY, CDR2 SYGVKD. The CDR3, as DNA: TGTGCCATCAGTGAGTCGGGGTTAGGAGGAACGCCTGAAGCTTTCTTT. Encoded protein: CAISESGLGGTPEAFF.